Listed below are T cell receptor beta chains from one sample, sequenced in a study of blood T cell repertoires in COVID-19. The protocol was immunoSEQ multiplex PCR, while the TCRdb copy is restricted to in-frame clones and leaves out a portion. Here the sample spans approximately 490,000 clones, about 85% being singletons. Sequencing used PBMCs or T cells enriched from blood (not recorded which). The receptors were gathered from a woman aged 18-30 years who had recovered from COVID-19. Both conserved end residues are part of each CDR3. D genes are given only for firm matches. Only part of the rows carry a size: once, few, many, or a class if the clone is expanded.

TRBD2 TRBJ2-1 - TRBV5-1 CASSRTSGGALDEQFF TGCGCCAGCAGCCGGACTAGCGGGGGGGCGTTGGATGAGCAGTTCTTC
- TRBJ2-5 - TRBV5-4 CASRGGQGFSQETQYF TGTGCCAGCCGGGGGGGACAGGGCTTTTCCCAAGAGACCCAGTACTTC
TRBD2 TRBJ2-3 - TRBV6-6 CASSTWGSGGTDTQYF TGTGCCAGCAGTACCTGGGGTAGCGGGGGCACAGATACGCAGTATTTT
TRBD1 TRBJ2-7 once TRBV28 CASTGGAYEQYF TGTGCCAGCACAGGGGGCGCCTACGAGCAGTACTTC
- TRBJ2-7 - TRBV11-2 CASSPNRFYEQYF TGTGCCAGCAGCCCTAACAGGTTCTACGAGCAGTACTTC
- TRBJ2-7 once TRBV30 CASTRGQRGEQYF TGTGCCTCCACGCGAGGACAGCGGGGCGAGCAGTACTTC
TRBD1 TRBJ1-1 - TRBV9 CASTGGAEMNTEAFF TGTGCCTCCACAGGGGGCGCAGAAATGAACACTGAAGCTTTCTTT
- TRBJ1-1 - TRBV27 CASRPIGRGLQAFF TGTGCCAGCAGGCCGATTGGGAGGGGCCTACAAGCTTTCTTT
- TRBJ1-1 - TRBV4-1 CASSQVGRGNTEAFF TGCGCCAGCAGCCAAGTAGGTCGCGGGAACACTGAAGCTTTCTTT
- TRBJ1-1 - TRBV27 CASSPRGWSEAFF TGTGCCAGCAGTCCCAGGGGCTGGAGTGAAGCTTTCTTT
- TRBJ1-1 - TRBV6-1 CASSEYQVVTEAFF TGTGCCAGCAGTGAATATCAGGTAGTCACTGAAGCTTTCTTT
TRBD1 TRBJ1-2 - TRBV6-5 CASTTGGHGYTF TGTGCCAGCACCACAGGGGGCCATGGCTACACCTTC
- TRBJ1-6 - TRBV23-1 CASSQSRESSYNSPLHF TGCGCCAGCAGTCAATCTCGAGAGAGCTCCTATAATTCACCCCTCCACTTT
TRBD1 TRBJ2-1 - TRBV18 CASSPGAGQAYNEQFF TGTGCCAGCTCACCGGGGGCGGGACAGGCGTACAATGAGCAGTTCTTC
TRBD2 TRBJ2-5 - TRBV11-2 CASSFGGGQETQYF TGTGCCAGCAGCTTCGGGGGGGGGCAAGAGACCCAGTACTTC
- TRBJ1-2 - TRBV30 CAWSDQGPTGYTF TGTGCCTGGAGTGATCAGGGGCCGACGGGCTACACCTTC
TRBD1 TRBJ1-6 - TRBV10-3 CAIGTGQGNSPLHF TGTGCCATCGGAACGGGACAGGGGAATTCACCCCTCCACTTT
- TRBJ2-1 - TRBV5-1 CASSFHSYNEQFF TGCGCCAGCAGCTTCCACTCCTACAATGAGCAGTTCTTC
- TRBJ1-1 - TRBV12-5 CASGLTGAEAFF TGTGCTAGTGGTTTGACGGGGGCTGAAGCTTTCTTT
TRBD2 TRBJ2-5 - TRBV5-1 CASSLDYGGGDQETQYF TGCGCCAGCAGCTTGGATTATGGCGGGGGGGACCAAGAGACCCAGTACTTC
- TRBJ1-5 - TRBV4-1 CASSQEGGGNNQPQHF TGCGCCAGCAGCCAGGAAGGTGGGGGGAACAATCAGCCCCAGCATTTT
- TRBJ2-1 - TRBV12-3/TRBV12-4 CASSFGPQDEQFF TGTGCCAGCAGTTTTGGTCCTCAGGATGAGCAGTTCTTC
- TRBJ1-3 - TRBV23-1 CASRLKPGMLSGNTIYF TGCGCCAGCAGACTTAAACCCGGGATGCTCTCTGGAAACACCATATATTTT
- TRBJ1-1 - TRBV5-1 CASTLIWGRTEAFF TGCGCCAGTACACTGATTTGGGGGAGGACTGAAGCTTTCTTT
- TRBJ1-3 - TRBV5-1 CASRAGVSTGNTIYF TGCGCCAGCAGGGCAGGGGTCTCAACCGGAAACACCATATATTTT
TRBD2 TRBJ2-3 - TRBV4-2 CASSLLAGGPDTQYF TGTGCCAGCAGCTTATTAGCGGGGGGGCCAGATACGCAGTATTTT
- TRBJ1-5 - TRBV6-1 CASSEVHPSNQPQHF TGTGCCAGCAGTGAGGTACACCCTAGCAATCAGCCCCAGCATTTT
- TRBJ1-5 - TRBV6-5 CASSVRGYSNQPQHF TGTGCCAGCAGCGTCCGGGGTTATAGCAATCAGCCCCAGCATTTT
TRBD2 TRBJ2-5 - TRBV5-1 CASSLNGLAVDQETQYF TGCGCCAGCAGCCTTAACGGACTAGCGGTGGACCAAGAGACCCAGTACTTC
- TRBJ1-4 - TRBV6-6 CASRQFLGGEKLFF TGTGCCAGTAGACAGTTCCTAGGCGGTGAAAAACTGTTTTTT
TRBD1 TRBJ2-7 - TRBV19 CASSIQGAGYEQYF TGTGCCAGTAGTATTCAGGGGGCCGGGTACGAGCAGTACTTC
- TRBJ1-3 - TRBV30 CACRWEAGNTIYF TGTGCCTGTCGGTGGGAGGCTGGAAACACCATATATTTT
TRBD1 TRBJ2-7 - TRBV4-1 CASSQRQGGSEQYF TGCGCCAGCAGCCAAAGACAGGGTGGGAGCGAGCAGTACTTC